The source of this T cell receptor beta chain is a study of blood T cell repertoires in COVID-19. Overall study context: The origin of the acute and convalescent COVID-19 samples was the United States, Italy and Spain. PBMCs, B-cell-depleted T cells, or T cells were the source of the cDNA or gDNA that made up the material.

Symptom resolution, clearance, or two negative PCRs marked donors in Cohort 3 as recovered. CDR1 and CDR2 (germline): SNHLY, FYNNEI. This CDR3 is built from 14 residues. The V end was cut by 0 bases, the J end by 5 bases, with 10 bases between. Assay used: immunoSEQ multiplex PCR; TCRdb lists only in-frame clones, some missing. The data contain around 300,000 clones, over 75% of them seen just once; the ten biggest clones take up under 5.5%. The sequenced material came from PBMCs or T cells enriched from blood (not recorded which). The chain joins TRBV2 to TRBJ2-5; perhaps TRBD2 as D (5 bases). This receptor was taken from a woman between 25 and 40 years old who had recovered from COVID-19. The CDR3 sequence: CASSEALAEETQYF. DNA for the CDR3: TGTGCCAGCAGTGAAGCGCTAGCCGAGGAGACCCAGTACTTC.